A selection of T cell receptor beta chains follows, all from one sample in a study of T-cell memory formation after mild COVID-19. Each CDR3 protein is one row after TCRdb ran MiXCR on the 5' RACE reads. This sample yields 200,000 to 250,000 distinct CDR3 sequences, of which roughly a tenth are seen a single time; 22% belongs to the top ten. The sequencing input was PBMCs or a T cell subset sorted from them (not recorded which). These receptors all come from a young man who had mild COVID-19 (a few samples of this study predate the infection). Cell type and time point are not known. The CDR3 runs from the conserved cysteine through the conserved F or W. D genes are given only for firm matches. For some rows the clone size is stated as once, few or many, or as a class when expanded; others skip it.

J | size | D | V | DNA | CDR3
TRBJ1-1 | NA | NA | TRBV6-5 | TGTGCCAGCAGTTATGGCCAGAACACTGAAGCTTTCTTT | CASSYGQNTEAFF
TRBJ2-3 | few | TRBD2 | TRBV24-1 | TGTGCCACGGACGCGGGGGGCAGCACAGATACGCAGTATTTT | CATDAGGSTDTQYF
TRBJ1-5 | many | NA | TRBV7-2 | TGTGCCAGCAGCTTTGGAGGGTCGGCCCAGCATTTT | CASSFGGSAQHF
TRBJ1-6 | few | NA | TRBV6-6 | TGTGCCAGCAGCCCACCCCGGGCAGGCTTCAAGTCACCCCTCCACTTT | CASSPPRAGFKSPLHF
TRBJ2-1 | NA | NA | TRBV11-2 | TGTGCCAGCAGCTTAGATCTCACGGGTGGCAGGGCCTCCTACAATGAGCAGTTCTTC | CASSLDLTGGRASYNEQFF
TRBJ2-4 | many | TRBD2 | TRBV4-2 | TGTGCCAGCAGCCAAGATCTAACTCATTGGATCGGGGGGGCCAAAAACATTCAGTACTTC | CASSQDLTHWIGGAKNIQYF
TRBJ2-1 | few | NA | TRBV24-1 | TGTGCCACCAGTGATCCCCGGGGGTCAGGCAATGAGCAGTTCTTC | CATSDPRGSGNEQFF
TRBJ1-2 | NA | NA | TRBV5-1 | TGCGCCAGCAGCTTGGCCTGGGGGCAAGAGAACTATGGCTACACCTTC | CASSLAWGQENYGYTF
TRBJ1-1 | NA | NA | TRBV28 | TGTGCCAGCAGTCCACGGGGGTGTGGGAACACTGAAGCTTTCTTT | CASSPRGCGNTEAFF
TRBJ2-3 | few | NA | TRBV7-2 | TGTGCCAGCAGCTTACAGGAGCAAGATACGCAGTATTTT | CASSLQEQDTQYF
TRBJ2-2 | NA | NA | TRBV20-1 | TGCAGTGCTAGAGGAAAAGGACCCGCGAACACCGGGGAGCTGTTTTTT | CSARGKGPANTGELFF
TRBJ1-5 | few | NA | TRBV5-6 | TGTGCCAGCTCGCAGAGTCTCTATAGCAATCAGCCCCAGCATTTT | CASSQSLYSNQPQHF
TRBJ2-3 | few | NA | TRBV24-1 | TGTGCCACCAGCGGGGCAGGGGTCGATACGCAGTATTTT | CATSGAGVDTQYF
TRBJ2-5 | few | NA | TRBV6-2/TRBV6-3 | TGTGCCAGCAGACCGCTCACTCAAGAGACCCAGTACTTC | CASRPLTQETQYF
TRBJ2-3 | many | NA | TRBV7-6 | TGTGCCAGCAGCTCCCCCGGGACAGATACGCAGTATTTT | CASSSPGTDTQYF
TRBJ2-1 | NA | TRBD2 | TRBV6-2/TRBV6-3 | TGTGCCAGCAGTTACTTCCAGACTAGCACCTACAATGAGCAGTTCTTC | CASSYFQTSTYNEQFF
TRBJ2-3 | few | TRBD2 | TRBV20-1 | TGCAGTGCTCCCCCTTCTAGCGGGGGGGGAGATACGCAGTATTTT | CSAPPSSGGGDTQYF
TRBJ1-2 | few | NA | TRBV24-1 | TGTGCCACCAGTGATTCCTATGGCTACACCTTC | CATSDSYGYTF
TRBJ1-6 | NA | NA | TRBV14 | TGTGCCAGCAGCCCAACGATGAATTCACCCCTCCACTTT | CASSPTMNSPLHF
TRBJ2-5 | many | TRBD2 | TRBV5-1 | TGCGCCAGCAGCTCAGGACTAGCGGGGCACCAAGAGACCCAGTACTTC | CASSSGLAGHQETQYF
TRBJ2-1 | many | TRBD2 | TRBV6-2/TRBV6-3 | TGTGCCAAGACTAGCGGGGGTATCTCCTACAATGAGCAGTTCTTC | CAKTSGGISYNEQFF
TRBJ1-1 | few | TRBD1 | TRBV2 | TGTGCCAGCAACGGACAGGGGTATTACACTGAAGCTTTCTTT | CASNGQGYYTEAFF
TRBJ1-5 | NA | NA | TRBV7-3 | TGTGCCAGCAGCTTAGATGGGGCTCAGCCCCAGCATTTT | CASSLDGAQPQHF
TRBJ1-2 | NA | TRBD1 | TRBV18 | TGTGCCAGCTCCCCAGGCGACAGGGACAACACCTTC | CASSPGDRDNTF
TRBJ2-5 | NA | NA | TRBV20-1 | TGCAGTGCTAGGTTCGCAGGACAAGGAGAGACCCAGTACTTC | CSARFAGQGETQYF
TRBJ2-1 | few | TRBD2 | TRBV3-1 | TGTGCCAGCAGCCCAACCACTAGCGGGGCAAACAATGAGCAGTTCTTC | CASSPTTSGANNEQFF
TRBJ2-5 | NA | NA | TRBV20-1 | TGCAGTGCTGGCCCGGGGGAGACCCAGTACTTC | CSAGPGETQYF
TRBJ1-1 | NA | TRBD1 | TRBV6-1 | TGTGCCAGCAAACCCCCCGGGACAGGGGCAGTTGAAGCTTTCTTT | CASKPPGTGAVEAFF
TRBJ2-2 | NA | TRBD1 | TRBV12-3/TRBV12-4 | TGTGCCAGCAGAAGGACAGGGTTTGCCGGGGAGCTGTTTTTT | CASRRTGFAGELFF
TRBJ2-1 | NA | TRBD1 | TRBV11-2 | TGTGCCAGCAGCCCGCTACAGGGGGCGTGGAATGAGCAGTTCTTC | CASSPLQGAWNEQFF
TRBJ2-7 | NA | TRBD2 | TRBV7-9 | TGTGCCAGCAGCTCGGGACTAGTCGGGGAGCAGTACTTC | CASSSGLVGEQYF
TRBJ2-1 | few | NA | TRBV20-1 | TGCAGTGCTAGAGCCGTAGAGAGGAAGGATGAGCAGTTCTTC | CSARAVERKDEQFF
TRBJ2-7 | NA | NA | TRBV21-1 | TGTGCCAGCCCTTTCGCAGAGCAGTACTTC | CASPFAEQYF
TRBJ2-3 | NA | NA | TRBV4-1 | TGCGCCAGCAGCCAGGGCGGAATGGGGGTATTTACAGATACGCAGTATTTT | CASSQGGMGVFTDTQYF
TRBJ2-7 | NA | TRBD2 | TRBV20-1 | TGCAGTGCTAGAGATCCCGGGGGGGGAAACTACGAGCAGTACTTC | CSARDPGGGNYEQYF
TRBJ1-5 | NA | NA | TRBV2 | TGTGCCAGCAGCCCATGGACCCCGCTGGCAAGCAATCAGCCCCAGCATTTT | CASSPWTPLASNQPQHF
TRBJ2-3 | NA | TRBD2 | TRBV7-2 | TGTGCCAGCAGCTTAGTAGCGGGGAGGACAGATACGCAGTATTTT | CASSLVAGRTDTQYF
TRBJ1-4 | few | NA | TRBV7-9 | TGTGCCAGCACCACTCTTGAGGGGCGAGGTGAAAAACTGTTTTTT | CASTTLEGRGEKLFF
TRBJ2-3 | NA | TRBD1 | TRBV15 | TGTGCCACCAGCGAACCCCCGAAAGGGGGCGCAGATACGCAGTATTTT | CATSEPPKGGADTQYF
TRBJ1-4 | NA | NA | TRBV5-1 | TGCGCCAGCAGCGACAGAGTAAATGAAAAACTGTTTTTT | CASSDRVNEKLFF
TRBJ1-2 | NA | TRBD1 | TRBV29-1 | TGCAGCGTCGGGACAGGGATCGACTATGGCTACACCTTC | CSVGTGIDYGYTF
TRBJ2-3 | NA | NA | TRBV7-3 | TGTGCCAGCAGCCCGGACGGACCTAGCACAGATACGCAGTATTTT | CASSPDGPSTDTQYF
TRBJ1-1 | few | NA | TRBV3-1 | TGTGCCAGCAGCTCCTCATCATCGGGGGGTCGAGGCACTGAAGCTTTCTTT | CASSSSSSGGRGTEAFF
TRBJ2-5 | many | TRBD2 | TRBV3-1 | TGTGCCAGCAGCCAGTGGACTAGCGGGGGAGATGAGACCCAGTACTTC | CASSQWTSGGDETQYF